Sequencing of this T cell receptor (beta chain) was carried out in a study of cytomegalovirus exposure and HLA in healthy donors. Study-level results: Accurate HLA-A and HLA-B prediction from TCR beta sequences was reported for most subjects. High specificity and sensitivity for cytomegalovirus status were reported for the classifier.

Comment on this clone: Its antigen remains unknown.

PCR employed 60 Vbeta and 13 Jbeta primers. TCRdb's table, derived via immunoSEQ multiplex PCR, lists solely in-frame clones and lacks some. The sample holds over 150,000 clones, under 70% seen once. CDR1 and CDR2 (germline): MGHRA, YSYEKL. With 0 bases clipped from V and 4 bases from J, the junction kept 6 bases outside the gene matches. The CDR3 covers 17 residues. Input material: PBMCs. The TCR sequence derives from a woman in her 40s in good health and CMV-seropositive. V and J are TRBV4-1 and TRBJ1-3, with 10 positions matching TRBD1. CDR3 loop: CASSQDRDRGPGNTIYF. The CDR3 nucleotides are TGCGCCAGCAGCCAAGATCGAGACAGGGGGCCCGGAAACACCATATATTTT.